This T cell receptor (beta chain) was sequenced in a study of T cell repertoires in cytomegalovirus infection (dated by TCRdb to between 2017 and 2020). Concerning the study at large: Donor HLA type was relevant to the analysis, because carriage of CMV infection together with the matching HLA type was indicated by public TCR beta signatures. The paper's findings and limits, for the study overall: The ex vivo response was dominated by HLA-C-restricted CMV-specific TCR beta clonotypes, which also provided the single most frequent clonotype in two of eight donors. Carriers of CMV infection plus the relevant HLA type were discriminated by the cumulative frequency of public TCR beta family members in the study cohort and in an independent roughly 370-donor cohort.

Based on the germline V gene, the CDR1 and CDR2 sequences are SGHDN and FVKESK. V is cut by 6 bases and J by 0 bases, and the space between the germline ends is 8 bases. Its CDR3 holds 13 amino acids, cysteine through phenylalanine. Only the CDR3 portion is preserved as DNA: 39 bases, with reading frame beginning at the first base. This clonotype was found a few times. What this receptor recognizes is not known. The sample holds no much larger clone one base away, and base qualities are not on file. Instrument used: Illumina HiSeq 1500. The raw public reads went through TCRdb reprocessing: fastp at Q25, MiXCR clone calling, in-frame beta chains kept. Identical CDR3 protein sequences are pooled into one entry, listed with their most common genes and DNA. In all, the sample holds 200,000 to 300,000 distinct CDR3 sequences, and roughly 13% of those were seen once. The ten largest clones add up to 8.8% of the sample.

The rearranged chain carries TRBV14 and TRBJ1-1; no confident D gene assignment can be made. The sequence derives from a human donor in good health (CMV status not recorded). Some clones in this sample may be carry-over from other donors' samples. Material for sequencing was PBMCs. The sequence in DNA is TGTGCCAGCAGTCGCAAGATGAACACTGAAGCTTTCTTT. Translation gives CASSRKMNTEAFF.